The clone carrying this TCR beta chain was counted a few times. These data originate in a study of blood T cell repertoires in COVID-19. About the study: Researchers got acute and convalescent COVID-19 samples from the United States, Italy and Spain.

TCRdb's table, derived via immunoSEQ multiplex PCR, lists solely in-frame clones and lacks some. The sample gives about 280,000 clones, 70% to 90% of which show up once; 6% to 7% is in the top ten. The CDR3 extends over 14 amino acids. V lost 7 bases to trimming and J lost 5 bases, with 17 bases between them. Per the germline V gene, CDR1 is SGHTA and CDR2 is FQGNSA. The receptor was isolated from a woman between 35 and 50 years old who had recovered from COVID-19. The chain is built from TRBV7-2 and TRBJ2-5; D may be TRBD2 (5 bases). Sequencing used PBMCs or T cells enriched from blood (not recorded which). For the CDR3, the DNA is TGTGCCAGCATCGAGCGGAGCTTGGGGGAGACCCAGTACTTC. Translated, it gives CASIERSLGETQYF.